The clone carrying this TCR beta chain was seen a handful of times. Its antigen remains unknown. A much bigger clone sits one base away, suggesting this may be a read error. This sample was taken from a study of blood T cells in healthy people across ages. Looking at the study overall: About one barcoded TCR beta cDNA was captured per two T cells. Study outcomes and limitations: Diversity figures based on one million T cells were deemed too low.

CDR1 and CDR2 from the germline V gene are MNHEY and SVGEGT. The CDR3 loop spans 18 amino acids. With 5 bases clipped from V and 7 bases from J, the junction kept 22 bases outside the gene matches. A second PCR, run for roughly 7 to 12 cycles, used a sample-barcoded 5' primer plus a J-beta primer mix. Via MiXCR, TCRdb re-called the 5' RACE reads, giving one row per CDR3 protein. The sample includes around 870,000 distinct CDR3 sequences, more than 25% seen only once; the top ten take roughly 17%. The source is a woman of 80 years or more in good health. Sequenced sample: blood. V and J are TRBV6-2 or TRBV6-3 and TRBJ2-7; TRBD2 matches at 8 bases. CDR3 DNA: TGTGCCAGCAGTCCGTACCTAAGCGGGGGTAGCTCCTACAATGAGCAGTACTTC. Amino acids: CASSPYLSGGSSYNEQYF.